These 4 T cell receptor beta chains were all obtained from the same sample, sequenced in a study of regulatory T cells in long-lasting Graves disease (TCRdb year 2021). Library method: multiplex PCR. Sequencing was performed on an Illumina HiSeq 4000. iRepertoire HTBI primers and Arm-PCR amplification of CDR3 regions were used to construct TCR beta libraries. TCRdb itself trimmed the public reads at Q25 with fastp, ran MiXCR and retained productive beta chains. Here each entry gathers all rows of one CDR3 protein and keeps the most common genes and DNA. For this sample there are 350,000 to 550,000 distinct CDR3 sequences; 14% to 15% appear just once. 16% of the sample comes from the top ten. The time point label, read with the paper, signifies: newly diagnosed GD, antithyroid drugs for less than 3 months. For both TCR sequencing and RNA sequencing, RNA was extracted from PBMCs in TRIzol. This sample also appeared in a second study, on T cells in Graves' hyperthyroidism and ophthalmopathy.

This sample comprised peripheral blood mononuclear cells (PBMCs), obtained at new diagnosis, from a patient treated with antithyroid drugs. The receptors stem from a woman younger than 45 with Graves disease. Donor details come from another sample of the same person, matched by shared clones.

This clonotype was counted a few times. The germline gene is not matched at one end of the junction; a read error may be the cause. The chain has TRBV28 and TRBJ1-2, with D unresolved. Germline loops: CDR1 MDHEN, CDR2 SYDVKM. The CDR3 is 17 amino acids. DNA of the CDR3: TGTACCAGCAGTTTAGAGAGGACGCGGAAAACCTACTATGGCTACACCTTC. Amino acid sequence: CTSSLERTRKTYYGYTF.

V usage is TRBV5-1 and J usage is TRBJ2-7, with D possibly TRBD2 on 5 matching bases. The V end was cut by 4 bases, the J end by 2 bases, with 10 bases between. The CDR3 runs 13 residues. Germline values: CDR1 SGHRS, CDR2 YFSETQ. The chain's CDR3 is CASSPAEPYEQYF. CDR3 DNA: TGCGCCAGCAGCCCAGCGGAGCCCTACGAGCAGTACTTC.

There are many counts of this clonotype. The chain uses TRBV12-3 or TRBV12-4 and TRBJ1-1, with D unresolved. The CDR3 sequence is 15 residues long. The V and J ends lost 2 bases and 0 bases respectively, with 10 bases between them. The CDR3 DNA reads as TGTGCCAGCAGTTTACCGGGAGGACTGAACACTGAAGCTTTCTTT. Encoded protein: CASSLPGGLNTEAFF.

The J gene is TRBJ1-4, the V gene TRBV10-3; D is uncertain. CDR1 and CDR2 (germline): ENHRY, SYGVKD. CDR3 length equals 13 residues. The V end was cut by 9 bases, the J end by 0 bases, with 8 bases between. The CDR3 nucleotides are TGTGCCATACACAAAGCAACTAATGAAAAACTGTTTTTT. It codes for CAIHKATNEKLFF.